Following are 14 T cell receptor beta chains from one sample sequenced in a study of blood T cells in healthy people across ages. The use of a sample-barcoded 5' primer and a J-beta primer mix characterized a second PCR of about 7 to 12 cycles. One entry per CDR3 protein, called by TCRdb with MiXCR from the 5' RACE reads. The sample includes approximately 350,000 distinct CDR3 sequences, roughly half seen only once; the top ten take around 53%. What was sequenced was blood. The origin of the receptors is a man in his fifties or sixties in good health.

The genes are TRBV12-3 or TRBV12-4 and TRBJ1-2; D is unresolved. Trimming took off 5 bases at V and 2 bases at J, with 12 bases between the two ends. This CDR3 contains 14 residues. DNA of the CDR3: TGTGCCAGCAGTGTGAGGCAGATAAACTATGGCTACACCTTC. It specifies CASSVRQINYGYTF.

The CDR3 DNA reads TGTGCCAGCAGTGTAGAGAGCAATCAGCCCCAGCATTTT. Protein sequence: CASSVESNQPQHF. This rearrangement joins TRBV12-3 or TRBV12-4 to TRBJ1-5; D gene uncertain. V lost 5 bases to trimming and J lost 1 base, with 6 bases between them. The length of the CDR3 is 13 residues.

This rearrangement joins TRBV6-2 or TRBV6-3 to TRBJ2-5; 7 nucleotides align to TRBD1. J gave up 2 bases and V 6 bases, and 3 bases lay outside the gene matches. The CDR3 covers 13 residues. Germline CDR1 MNHEY, CDR2 SVGEGT. The CDR3 spells CASRGTVQETQYF. The CDR3 DNA reads TGTGCCAGCAGGGGGACAGTTCAAGAGACCCAGTACTTC.

J is TRBJ1-5 and V is TRBV12-3 or TRBV12-4; perhaps TRBD1 as D (6 bases). Trimming took 3 bases from V and 15 from J, leaving 24 bases between them. This CDR3 has 15 residues. As DNA, the CDR3 is TGTGCCAGCAGTTTGGGTCATGGACAGCCGCGTTCGGGGCATTTT. It specifies CASSLGHGQPRSGHF.

The genes are TRBV13 and TRBJ1-1; a possible D gene is TRBD1 (5 bases). Germline-derived CDR1 and CDR2 are PRHDT and FYEKMQ (reference sequence). This CDR3 has 17 residues. Trimming stripped 5 bases from V and 1 base from J, with 20 bases between. The CDR3 DNA reads as TGTGCCAGCAGCCTCAACTTCGGGACGGGCAGGAACACTGAAGCTTTCTTT. It yields the protein CASSLNFGTGRNTEAFF.

The chain is built from TRBV6-5 and TRBJ2-3, with 8 bases aligning to TRBD2. The CDR3 loop spans 16 amino acids. After removal of 0 bases from V and 0 bases from J, the junction contained 2 bases not matched to a gene. CDR1 and CDR2 from the germline V gene are MNHEY and SVGAGI. The CDR3 loop reads CASSYSPSGSTDTQYF. CDR3 nucleotide sequence: TGTGCCAGCAGTTACTCGCCTAGCGGGAGCACAGATACGCAGTATTTT.

The chain uses TRBV14 and TRBJ2-7; D uncertain. V was shortened by 0 bases and J by 2 bases, with 11 bases between the two germline ends. Germline CDR1 SGHDN, CDR2 FVKESK. CDR3 length: 15 amino acids. Written as DNA, the CDR3 is TGTGCCAGCAGCCAAGATCGAGTCTCTCCCTACGAGCAGTACTTC. Encoded protein: CASSQDRVSPYEQYF.

J is TRBJ2-5 and V is TRBV10-1; maybe TRBD1 (5 bases). CDR1 WNHNN and CDR2 SYGVQD come from the germline V gene (reference sequence). CDR3 length: 13 residues. V was shortened by 4 bases and J by 2 bases, with 8 bases between the two germline ends. The DNA of the CDR3 is TGCGCCAGCAGTGGACAGAGACAAGAGACCCAGTACTTC. It yields the protein CASSGQRQETQYF.

The chain uses TRBV3-1 and TRBJ2-4; D is perhaps TRBD1 (6 bases). This CDR3 spans 15 amino acids. Germline V gives CDR1 LGHDT, CDR2 YNNKEL (reference sequence). The V gene lost 2 bases and the J gene lost 0 bases, with 8 bases spanning the gap. CDR3 sequence: CASSQTGSAKNIQYF. For the CDR3, the DNA is TGTGCCAGCAGCCAAACAGGGTCAGCCAAAAACATTCAGTACTTC.

This clonotype was picked up a small number of times. The rearrangement links TRBV20-1 to TRBJ2-5; D unresolved. Trimming took off 3 bases at V and 1 base at J, with 15 bases between the two ends. There are 15 residues in the CDR3. Germline CDR1 DFQATT, CDR2 SNEGSKA (reference sequence). DNA for the CDR3: TGCAGTGCTAGTGGAGCTAGGCCCTTCCAAGAGACCCAGTACTTC. Protein sequence: CSASGARPFQETQYF.

The sample holds many counts of this clonotype. This chain uses TRBV15 with TRBJ1-1; the D gene is possibly TRBD1 (5 bases). V was pared by 0 bases and J by 5 bases, with 10 bases between. The V gene's germline CDR1 is LNHNV and CDR2 YYDKDF (reference sequence). The CDR3 consists of 14 residues. DNA of the CDR3: TGTGCCACCAGCAGAGACAGGGTTCGGACTGAAGCTTTCTTT. It yields the protein CATSRDRVRTEAFF.

The gene calls are TRBV5-1 and TRBJ2-5; 11 bases are a match to TRBD2. The CDR3 has 15 amino acids. CDR1 SGHRS and CDR2 YFSETQ come from the germline V gene. V dropped 4 bases and J dropped 5; count of bases not matched to a gene: 7. CDR3 nucleotides: TGCGCCAGCAGCAGTAGCGGGGGGGCTCCGGAGACCCAGTACTTC. It codes for CASSSSGGAPETQYF.

The chain joins TRBV6-5 to TRBJ2-1; 8 bases fit TRBD2. Germline assignment: CDR1 MNHEY and CDR2 SVGAGI. V trimming: 6 bases; J trimming: 12 bases; junction bases outside the gene matches: 19. CDR3 length: 16 amino acids. The CDR3 DNA reads TGTGCCAGCAGGACTCCCGGACTAGCAACCCTAGGGCGGCAGTTCTTC. It yields the protein CASRTPGLATLGRQFF.

Note on this clonotype: A much larger clone differs from this one at a single base, so this may be a read error. The chain couples TRBV29-1 to TRBJ2-7, with D tentatively TRBD1 (6 bases). CDR1 is SQVTM and CDR2 is ANQGSEA in the germline V gene. V was cut by 7 bases and J by 2 bases, with 15 bases left in between. The CDR3 extends over 13 amino acids. The CDR3 reads CSAVRTGTYEQYF. The DNA of the CDR3 is TGCAGCGCTGTCCGTACAGGGACCTACGAGCAGTACTTC.